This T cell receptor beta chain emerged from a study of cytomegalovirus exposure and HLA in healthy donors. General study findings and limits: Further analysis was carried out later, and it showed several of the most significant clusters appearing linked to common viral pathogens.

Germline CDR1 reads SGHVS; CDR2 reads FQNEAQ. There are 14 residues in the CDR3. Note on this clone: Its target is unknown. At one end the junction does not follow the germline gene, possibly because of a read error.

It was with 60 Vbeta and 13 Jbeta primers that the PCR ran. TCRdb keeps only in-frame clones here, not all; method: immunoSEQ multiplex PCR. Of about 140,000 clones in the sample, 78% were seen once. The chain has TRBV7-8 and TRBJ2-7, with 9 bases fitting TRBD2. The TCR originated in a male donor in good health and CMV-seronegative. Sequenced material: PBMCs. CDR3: CASSYSGSSHEQYF. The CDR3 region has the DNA TGTGCCAGCAGCTATAGCGGGAGCTCCCACGAGCAGTACTTC.